A single sample is the source of the 7 T cell receptor beta chains below, sequenced in a study of CD8 T cells in ankylosing spondylitis. Their cognate antigens are unknown. Whole-study results and caveats: Ankylosing spondylitis blood appeared to carry a characteristic TCR beta motif of roughly eight highly homologous variants.

MiXCR, applied by TCRdb to the 5' RACE reads, yields one record per CDR3 protein. This table has about 800,000 distinct CDR3 sequences, around 11% appearing once. The sample was blood, either unsorted or a sorted T cell fraction (not recorded which). The receptors derive from a male donor with ankylosing spondylitis.

This clonotype appeared a few times. The V gene is TRBV20-1, the J gene TRBJ1-2; D ambiguous. The V gene's germline CDR1 is DFQATT and CDR2 SNEGSKA (reference sequence). The germline V and J ends were trimmed by 5 bases and 0 bases, with 10 bases remaining between them. The CDR3 totals 13 residues. The CDR3 nucleotides read TGCAGTGCTGAACAGAAAACTAACTATGGCTACACCTTC. Amino acids: CSAEQKTNYGYTF.

This rearrangement joins TRBV7-2 to TRBJ1-1; 7 bases fit TRBD1. Germline CDR1 and CDR2: SGHTA and FQGNSA. CDR3 length equals 13 residues. The V gene end was trimmed by 3 bases and the J gene end by 6 bases; junction bases not matched to a gene: 4. In DNA, the CDR3 is TGTGCCAGCAGCTTGACAGGGCGAGCTGAAGCTTTCTTT. This translates into CASSLTGRAEAFF.

This clonotype has more than one count but fewer than ten. The genes are TRBV6-2 or TRBV6-3 and TRBJ2-2; D not certain. CDR3 length: 15 residues. V shed 8 bases and J shed 0 bases, with 13 bases lying between them. CDR1 and CDR2 from the germline V gene are MNHEY and SVGEGT. Written as DNA, the CDR3 is TGTGCCAGCTCCGCTTGGGCTCCGAACACCGGGGAGCTGTTTTTT. This gives the protein CASSAWAPNTGELFF.

This clonotype was detected only a few times. This chain links TRBV4-1 with TRBJ1-2; D possibly corresponds to TRBD1 (5 bases). The CDR3 has 14 amino acids. Trimming shortened V by 5 bases and J by 2 bases, and 12 bases separated the two germline ends. The germline V gene has CDR1 MGHRA and CDR2 YSYEKL. The CDR3, as DNA: TGCGCCAGCAGCGTGACAGTACGCAACTATGGCTACACCTTC. It yields the protein CASSVTVRNYGYTF.

This clonotype was seen a handful of times. This chain connects TRBV20-1 to TRBJ2-5; D remains unclear. CDR3 length: 10 residues. Germline loops: CDR1 DFQATT, CDR2 SNEGSKA (reference sequence). Between the trimmed V and J ends, which lost 6 bases and 7 bases, there was a span of 9 bases. The CDR3 loop reads CSASQRTQYF. The CDR3 DNA sequence: TGCAGTGCCAGTCAGAGGACCCAGTACTTC.

Here the CDR3 DNA reads TGTGCCAGCTCACGCAAGCGGGAGGCCCTGCCGCAGTACTTC. Protein: CASSRKREALPQYF. The rearrangement uses TRBV18 and TRBJ2-7; 9 bases agree with TRBD2. The CDR3 is 14 residues long. The germline CDR1 and CDR2 sequences are KGHSH and LQKENI. V shed 4 bases, J shed 9 bases, and the junction held 10 bases outside the gene matches. Based on the CDR3 plus reference TRBV18 and TRBJ2-7, the full variable domain is NAGVMQNPRHLVRRRGQEARLRCSPMKGHSHVYWYRQLPEEGLKFMVYLQKENIIDESGMPKERFSAEFPKEGPSILRIQQVVRGDSAAYFCASSRKREALPQYFGPGTRLTVT.

This clonotype appeared a few times. The chain has TRBV12-3 or TRBV12-4 and TRBJ2-2; 7 bases line up with TRBD1. The V segment lost 7 bases and the J segment 3 bases; nucleotides outside the gene matches: 11. This CDR3 comprises 16 residues. The CDR3 loop is CASIRPGQTYTGELFF. DNA for the CDR3: TGTGCCAGCATCCGTCCGGGACAGACTTACACCGGGGAGCTGTTTTTT.